A selection of T cell receptor beta chains follows, all from one sample in a study of technical replicates of blood from a handful of donors. Profiled with immunoSEQ multiplex PCR; TCRdb holds only in-frame clones, not every one. The sample has just over 95,000 clones, roughly 95% seen once. The specimen sequenced was T cells isolated from PBMCs. These receptors came from a human donor in good health. Both conserved end residues are part of each CDR3. Each record gives: D gene, V gene, J gene, CDR3 protein. A D gene is named only where the DNA matches it firmly.

.	TRBV25-1	TRBJ1-2	CASSAGPLKGGGYTF
.	TRBV7-9	TRBJ2-2	CASKWRESTGELFF
.	TRBV7-6	TRBJ1-1	CASSPGDTEAFF
.	TRBV28	TRBJ2-5	CASSPPVGSGLEETQYF
TRBD1	TRBV27	TRBJ1-2	CASSYEQGALSGYTF
.	TRBV18	TRBJ1-5	CASSPGGNRNQPQHF
.	TRBV5-4	TRBJ1-1	CASSLVSDTEAFF
TRBD2	TRBV7-9	TRBJ2-7	CASSFSSGGEQYF
.	TRBV9	TRBJ2-7	CASSVAEGQAYEQYF
.	TRBV7-6	TRBJ1-5	CASSRTPGRSQPQHF
TRBD2	TRBV9	TRBJ2-1	CASSPLSGTSGGNEQFF
TRBD1	TRBV5-4	TRBJ1-3	CASSSYVGQGTDTIYF
.	TRBV30	TRBJ2-2	CAWSGSGELFF
TRBD1	TRBV4-2	TRBJ2-7	CASSVAGTGIFYEQYF
TRBD1	TRBV7-9	TRBJ2-6	CASSPTTGGSSGANVLTF